The 30 T cell receptor beta chains below all came from one sample that was sequenced in a study of metastatic and nonmetastatic thyroid tumors. TCRdb reanalyzed the PCR reads via MiXCR. Among fewer than 25,000 clones listed, more than 20% were seen once. Each patient came to thyroid surgery without any prior treatment (of any kind). The sample taken for sequencing was blood. These TCRs come from a male donor with papillary thyroid cancer or a benign thyroid nodule (not recorded which). Some clones in this sample may be carry-over from other donors' samples.

The sample holds one count of this clone. With a much larger clone just one base away, this may be a read error. The chain joins TRBV30 to TRBJ2-7, with 9 bases matching TRBD1. CDR1 and CDR2 (germline): GTSNPN, SVGIG (reference sequence). Trimming took 8 bases from V and 7 from J; bases not matched to a gene: 12. The CDR3 length is 13 residues. CDR3 sequence: CARSGTGIWEQYF. In nucleotides, the CDR3 is TGTGCCCGGTCCGGGACAGGGATATGGGAGCAGTACTTC.

This clone occurred many times. The chain couples TRBV30 to TRBJ1-2; weak D call: TRBD1 (5 bases). The germline V gene has CDR1 GTSNPN and CDR2 SVGIG (reference sequence). The V and J ends lost 2 bases and 2 bases respectively, with 15 bases between them. This CDR3 is built from 15 residues. The DNA of the CDR3 is TGTGCCTGGAGTTCAATGAGGGGAGGCAACTATGGCTACACCTTC. Its protein product is CAWSSMRGGNYGYTF.

This clone was recorded many times. This chain connects TRBV27 to TRBJ2-1, with TRBD1 matching 8 bases. CDR1 is MNHEY and CDR2 is SMNVEV in the germline V gene (reference sequence). The trim removed 5 bases at V and 7 bases at J, leaving 10 bases unmatched. CDR3 size: 15 residues. CDR3 sequence reads: CASSLRQGSWNEQFF. The CDR3 coding sequence is TGTGCCAGCAGTCTCAGACAGGGGAGCTGGAATGAGCAGTTCTTC.

The chain carries TRBV7-3 and TRBJ2-2, with D tentatively TRBD2 (6 bases). This CDR3 contains 21 residues. Germline CDR1 SGHTA, CDR2 FQGTGA. Trimming stripped 1 base from V and 2 bases from J, with 26 bases between. The CDR3 nucleotides are TGTGCCAGCAGCTTAAGGTCTCTAGCGTGCGGCTCAACGAATAACACCGGGGAGCTGTTTTTT. Translation: CASSLRSLACGSTNNTGELFF. The full variable domain, completed using reference TRBV7-3 and TRBJ2-2, is GAGVSQTPSNKVTEKGKYVELRCDPISGHTALYWYRQSLGQGPEFLIYFQGTGAADDSGLPNDRFFAVRPEGSVSTLKIQRTERGDSAVYLCASSLRSLACGSTNNTGELFFGEGSRLTVL.

The table lists this clone with many counts. The chain is built from TRBV18 and TRBJ2-1, with 12 bases that match TRBD2. Germline values: CDR1 KGHSH, CDR2 LQKENI. This CDR3 has 16 residues. Trimming cost V 6 bases and J 7 bases; bases outside gene matches: 10. In nucleotides, the CDR3 is TGTGCCAGCTCGCCCCTAGCGGGAGGGCCGGATAATGAGCAGTTCTTC. Translation: CASSPLAGGPDNEQFF.

This clone was picked up many times. This chain joins TRBV3-1 and TRBJ1-1; no clear D. This CDR3 has 12 amino acids. Germline V gives CDR1 LGHDT, CDR2 YNNKEL (reference sequence). V shed 6 bases and J shed 5 bases, with 10 bases lying between them. The CDR3 DNA reads TGTGCCAGCAGGGACCCGGGGACTGAAGCTTTCTTT. Encoded protein: CASRDPGTEAFF.

The chain is built from TRBV11-2 and TRBJ1-1, with unresolved D. The CDR3 consists of 13 residues. CDR1 is SGHAT and CDR2 is FQNNGV in the germline V gene. Between the trimmed V and J ends, which lost 3 bases and 1 base, there was a span of 6 bases. The DNA for the CDR3 is TGTGCCAGCAGCTTGGGAGCGAACACTGAAGCTTTCTTT. Its protein product is CASSLGANTEAFF. The variable domain in full, completed from reference TRBV11-2 and TRBJ1-1, reads EAGVAQSPRYKIIEKRQSVAFWCNPISGHATLYWYQQILGQGPKLLIQFQNNGVVDDSQLPKDRFSAERLKGVDSTLKIQPAKLEDSAVYLCASSLGANTEAFFGQGTRLTVV.

The CDR3 spells CASSLVVGTGVYEQYF. CDR3 DNA: TGTGCCAGCAGCTTGGTAGTCGGGACGGGGGTCTACGAGCAGTACTTC. The chain recombines TRBV5-5 with TRBJ2-7; weak D call: TRBD2 (6 bases). V lost 0 bases and J 3 bases, leaving 16 bases between the germline ends. The CDR3 runs to 16 residues. Germline CDR1 SGHKS, CDR2 YYEKEE (reference sequence). The full variable domain, its missing parts supplied by reference TRBV5-5 and TRBJ2-7, is DAGVTQSPTHLIKTRGQQVTLRCSPISGHKSVSWYQQVLGQGPQFIFQYYEKEERGRGNFPDRFSARQFPNYSSELNVNALLLGDSALYLCASSLVVGTGVYEQYFGPGTRLTVT.

This clone was picked up many times. The V call is TRBV19, the J call TRBJ1-1, with D possibly TRBD1 on 5 matching bases. Trimming cost V 6 bases and J 7 bases, with 21 bases left between them. The CDR3 sequence is 15 residues long. Per germline, CDR1 LNHDA and CDR2 SQIVND (reference sequence). CDR3 in amino acids: CASSLPIWKGSEAFF. The CDR3 DNA follows: TGTGCCAGTAGCCTTCCCATTTGGAAGGGGAGTGAAGCTTTCTTT.

This clone was counted ten times or more. The chain employs TRBV5-1 and TRBJ2-1; 10 nucleotides align to TRBD1. Germline V CDR1 and CDR2: SGHRS, YFSETQ. V shed 4 bases, J shed 9 bases, and the junction held 7 bases outside the gene matches. The CDR3 sequence is 14 residues long. The CDR3, as DNA: TGCGCCAGCAGCACCGGGACAGGGGCGGTTGAGCAGTTCTTC. Amino acids: CASSTGTGAVEQFF. Supplemented by reference TRBV5-1 and TRBJ2-1, the full variable domain reads KAGVTQTPRYLIKTRGQQVTLSCSPISGHRSVSWYQQTPGQGLQFLFEYFSETQRNKGNFPGRFSGRQFSNSRSEMNVSTLELGDSALYLCASSTGTGAVEQFFGPGTRLTVL.

This clone showed up many times. The rearrangement links TRBV6-1 to TRBJ2-5, with 7 bases lining up with TRBD2. This CDR3 is built from 15 residues. CDR1 MNHNS and CDR2 SASEGT come from the germline V gene. V trimming: 5 bases; J trimming: 5 bases; junction bases outside the gene matches: 11. CDR3 nucleotide sequence: TGTGCCAGCAGTTCCTTAAAAGCGGGATTTGAGACCCAGTACTTC. It is translated as CASSSLKAGFETQYF.

This chain uses TRBV7-2 with TRBJ2-5, with TRBD1 as a possible D gene (6 bases). V lost 2 bases to trimming and J lost 4 bases, with 8 bases between them. The CDR3 runs to 13 residues. Germline V gene sequence: CDR1 SGHTA, CDR2 FQGNSA. CDR3 loop: CASSLSRGETQYF. The CDR3 bases are TGTGCCAGCAGCTTATCCAGGGGAGAGACCCAGTACTTC.

The rearrangement links TRBV7-3 to TRBJ2-1; 12 positions match TRBD2. Germline V CDR1 and CDR2: SGHTA, FQGTGA. The length of the CDR3 is 15 residues. V shed 3 bases and J 9 bases; nucleotides not matched to a gene: 6. CDR3 in DNA: TGTGCCAGCAGCTTGGGACTAGCGGGTGTCGGTGAGCAGTTCTTC. Amino acids: CASSLGLAGVGEQFF.

This clone has more than one count but fewer than ten. The chain couples TRBV6-1 to TRBJ1-5; D might be TRBD1 (5 bases). The CDR3 sequence is 16 residues long. V was shortened by 6 bases and J by 0 bases, with 15 bases between the two germline ends. Germline V CDR1 and CDR2: MNHNS, SASEGT. This CDR3 reads CASRETVDYSNQPQHF. Written as DNA, the CDR3 is TGTGCCAGCAGGGAGACAGTGGACTATAGCAATCAGCCCCAGCATTTT.

Ten or more counts support this clone. The chain is built from TRBV7-2 and TRBJ2-3; D is undetermined. The CDR3 spans 13 residues. In germline, CDR1 is SGHTA, CDR2 FQGNSA. The V gene lost 6 bases and the J gene lost 4 bases, with 11 bases spanning the gap. Here the CDR3 DNA reads TGTGCCAGCAGAACCGGCTGGGCAGATACGCAGTATTTT. Translated, it gives CASRTGWADTQYF.

As for this clone: Other DNA sequences in this specimen translate into the identical CDR3. The chain couples TRBV20-1 to TRBJ2-5, with D possibly matching TRBD2 (5 bases). The germline V and J ends were trimmed by 0 bases and 8 bases, with 22 bases remaining between them. The CDR3 length is 16 residues. Germline values: CDR1 DFQATT, CDR2 SNEGSKA (reference sequence). CDR3 sequence reads: CSARDRRKGAVGTQYF. In DNA form, the CDR3 reads TGCAGTGCTAGAGATCGGAGGAAGGGTGCGGTCGGTACCCAGTACTTC.

Comments on this clone: An end of the junction does not agree with germline; a read error may underlie this. The CDR3 reads CASILQSNTEAFF. The CDR3 DNA reads as TGTGCCAGCATTTTACAGTCGAACACTGAAGCTTTCTTT. This chain joins TRBV28 and TRBJ1-1; D is undetermined. The CDR3 spans 13 residues. The germline V gene has CDR1 MDHEN and CDR2 SYDVKM.

This sequence joins TRBV6-1 and TRBJ2-7, with D uncertain. Germline loops: CDR1 MNHNS, CDR2 SASEGT. Trimming stripped 1 base from V and 4 bases from J, with 11 bases between. This CDR3 is built from 14 residues. CDR3 DNA sequence: TGTGCCAGCAGTGAAGAGGCAGGAGTTTACGAGCAGTACGTC. Residues: CASSEEAGVYEQYV.

The sample holds a few counts of this clone. The chain links TRBV20-1 to TRBJ1-1, with D unclear. Germline CDR1 is DFQATT and CDR2 is SNEGSKA (reference sequence). The V gene lost 1 base and the J gene lost 4 bases, with 22 bases spanning the gap. This CDR3 has 17 amino acids. The CDR3 DNA follows: TGCAGTGCTAGAGCGGGTAGTTGGTCCTCTTTGGGCACTGAAGCTTTCTTT. Its protein product is CSARAGSWSSLGTEAFF.

This clone came up many times. Other DNA sequences within the sample encode an identical CDR3. The chain has TRBV16 and TRBJ2-1; D is possibly TRBD2 (6 bases). The CDR3 has 14 residues. Between the trimmed V and J ends, which lost 0 bases and 8 bases, there was a span of 11 bases. Germline CDR1 KGHSY, CDR2 FQNENV. The CDR3 reads CASSQSREEDEQFF. DNA of the CDR3: TGTGCCAGCAGCCAATCCAGGGAGGAGGATGAGCAGTTCTTC.

The chain carries TRBV4-1 and TRBJ1-5; a weak D match, TRBD1 (5 bases). V shed 7 bases and J shed 3 bases, with 19 bases lying between them. This CDR3 has 16 residues. CDR1 and CDR2 (germline): MGHRA, YSYEKL. In DNA form, the CDR3 reads TGCGCCAGCATCTGGGACGGGTGCGTGGTCAATCAGCCCCAGCATTTT. It encodes CASIWDGCVVNQPQHF.

Within the sample, this clone is medium-sized. The gene calls are TRBV5-1 and TRBJ1-2, with D possibly matching TRBD1 (6 bases). This CDR3 has 13 residues. The germline V gene has CDR1 SGHRS and CDR2 YFSETQ. The V and J ends lost 5 bases and 0 bases respectively, with 8 bases between them. The CDR3 spells CASRQGTNYGYTF. The CDR3 nucleotides read TGCGCCAGCAGGCAGGGGACTAACTATGGCTACACCTTC.

J is TRBJ1-2 and V is TRBV7-2; D gene ambiguous. Germline V gene data show CDR1 as SGHTA and CDR2 as FQGNSA. Deletions cut 0 bases from V and 6 bases from J, with 11 bases between. The CDR3 covers 14 residues. The CDR3 nucleotides read TGTGCCAGCAGCTTAGCAGGGATGGAAAATGGCTACACCTTC. Translated, it gives CASSLAGMENGYTF. Full variable domain (outside the CDR3, taken from reference TRBV7-2 and TRBJ1-2): GAGVSQSPSNKVTEKGKDVELRCDPISGHTALYWYRQSLGQGLEFLIYFQGNSAPDKSGLPSDRFSAERTGGSVSTLTIQRTQQEDSAVYLCASSLAGMENGYTFGSGTRLTVV.

This clone was picked up many times. The J gene is TRBJ1-1, the V gene TRBV29-1; D is ambiguous. The germline V and J ends were trimmed by 7 bases and 0 bases, with 12 bases remaining between them. Germline V gene sequence: CDR1 SQVTM, CDR2 ANQGSEA. The CDR3 loop spans 13 amino acids. CDR3: CSALADLNTEAFF. The CDR3 DNA reads as TGCAGCGCCCTAGCCGACCTGAACACTGAAGCTTTCTTT.

This rearrangement joins TRBV6-1 to TRBJ1-6, with D possibly TRBD1 on 5 matching bases. V was trimmed by 6 bases and J by 10 bases, leaving 13 bases between them. Per the germline V gene, CDR1 is MNHNS and CDR2 is SASEGT. This CDR3 contains 13 residues. This CDR3 is CASRDMILSPLHF. CDR3 in DNA: TGTGCCAGCAGGGACATGATTTTGTCACCCCTCCACTTT.

In its sample, this clone was seen many times. CDR3 sequence (DNA): TGTGCCAGCAGCGGAGGGGGACAGGGAGTTGTGCAGTACTTC. It yields the protein CASSGGGQGVVQYF. V is TRBV2 and J is TRBJ2-7; 9 bases map to TRBD1. CDR3 length: 14 residues. V dropped 6 bases and J dropped 9; count of bases not matched to a gene: 12. Germline V gene lookup returns CDR1 SNHLY and CDR2 FYNNEI.

This clone has a count of ten or more. V is TRBV6-6 and J is TRBJ2-1, with 7 bases aligning to TRBD1. The V segment lost 6 bases and the J segment 3 bases; nucleotides outside the gene matches: 14. CDR3 length: 17 residues. Germline V gene sequence: CDR1 MNHNY, CDR2 SVGAGI (reference sequence). The CDR3 sequence: CASSKPDPGTDYNEQFF. CDR3 DNA: TGTGCCAGCAGCAAACCGGACCCTGGGACAGACTACAATGAGCAGTTCTTC.

This clone was counted many times. The chain is built from TRBV7-8 and TRBJ1-2; TRBD1 agrees at 8 bases. Germline assignment: CDR1 SGHVS and CDR2 FQNEAQ. The V and J ends lost 5 bases and 5 bases, in that order; junction bases with no gene match: 7. The CDR3 runs to 14 residues. The CDR3 coding sequence is TGTGCCAGCAGCCCAGACAGGGGTCTATATGGCTACACCTTC. This sequence encodes CASSPDRGLYGYTF.

This clone is categorized as medium-sized. The chain carries TRBV10-1 and TRBJ1-5; D remains ambiguous. The CDR3 sequence is 17 residues long. V was pared by 8 bases and J by 4 bases, with 24 bases between. Germline loops: CDR1 WNHNN, CDR2 SYGVQD (reference sequence). In nucleotides, the CDR3 is TGCGCCAGCCACCAGCTTAGGGAGATCAGAAGGAATCAGCCCCAGCATTTT. This encodes CASHQLREIRRNQPQHF.

This clone was picked up a small number of times. At one end the junction does not follow the germline gene, possibly because of a read error. The V call is TRBV28, the J call TRBJ2-7, with D possibly being TRBD1 (6 bases). This CDR3 contains 14 residues. The V gene's germline CDR1 is MDHEN and CDR2 SYDVKM. Written as DNA, the CDR3 is TGTGCCATCAGTTTATGGGGGCAGGTGAACGAGCAGTACTTC. Protein sequence: CAISLWGQVNEQYF.